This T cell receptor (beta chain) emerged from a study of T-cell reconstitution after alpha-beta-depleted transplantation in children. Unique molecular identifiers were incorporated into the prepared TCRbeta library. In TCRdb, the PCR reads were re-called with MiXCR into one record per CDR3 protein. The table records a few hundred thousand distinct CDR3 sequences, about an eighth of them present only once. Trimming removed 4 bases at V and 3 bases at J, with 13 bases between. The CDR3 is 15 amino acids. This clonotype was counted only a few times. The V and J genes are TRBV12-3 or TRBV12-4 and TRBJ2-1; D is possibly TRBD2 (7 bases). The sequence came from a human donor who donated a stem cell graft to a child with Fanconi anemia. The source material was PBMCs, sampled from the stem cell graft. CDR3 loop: CASSYPGGFYNEQFF. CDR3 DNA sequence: TGTGCCAGCAGTTATCCGGGGGGCTTCTACAATGAGCAGTTCTTC.